The 24 T cell receptor beta chains listed next were all sequenced from one sample in a study of OX40 agonist ivuxolimab in advanced cancers. TCRdb's table, derived via immunoSEQ multiplex PCR, lists solely in-frame clones and lacks some. The repertoire holds 65,000 to 85,000 clones, with approximately 94% as singletons. This specimen was CD4+ or CD8+ T cells sorted from blood, taken in a trial of the OX40 agonist ivuxolimab. All receptors come from an adult with an advanced solid tumor such as melanoma, head and neck, liver or kidney cancer.

This chain connects TRBV4-1 to TRBJ2-5, with D perhaps matching TRBD2 (5 bases). CDR1 is MGHRA and CDR2 is YSYEKL in the germline V gene. The CDR3 length is 14 residues. Between the trimmed V and J ends, which lost 7 bases and 1 base, there was a span of 13 bases. The CDR3 DNA follows: TGCGCCAGCACCACTAAGAGCGGCCAAGAGACCCAGTACTTC. As protein: CASTTKSGQETQYF.

The chain has TRBV19 and TRBJ1-5; D ambiguous. The CDR3 has 15 amino acids. Deletions cut 7 bases from V and 0 bases from J, with 13 bases between. Germline V lookup: CDR1 LNHDA, CDR2 SQIVND (reference sequence). The chain's CDR3 is CASTFRAYSNQPQHF. The DNA of the CDR3 is TGTGCCAGTACCTTCAGAGCGTATAGCAATCAGCCCCAGCATTTT. Full variable domain (outside the CDR3, taken from reference TRBV19 and TRBJ1-5): DGGITQSPKYLFRKEGQNVTLSCEQNLNHDAMYWYRQDPGQGLRLIYYSQIVNDFQKGDIAEGYSVSREKKESFPLTVTSAQKNPTAFYLCASTFRAYSNQPQHFGDGTRLSIL.

The chain recombines TRBV6-5 with TRBJ1-3; D gene uncertain. The CDR3 is 16 residues long. Deletions cut 0 bases from V and 3 bases from J, with 12 bases between. From germline, CDR1 is MNHEY and CDR2 SVGAGI. The CDR3 DNA reads as TGTGCCAGCAGTTACTCCACGACACGAGGTGGAAACACCATATATTTT. Translating it yields CASSYSTTRGGNTIYF.

V usage is TRBV7-9 and J usage is TRBJ2-1, with 9 bases that match TRBD1. The CDR3 contains 16 residues. The junction had 7 bases not matched to a gene; V was cut back by 5 bases and J by 2 bases. Germline lookup yields CDR1 SEHNR and CDR2 FQNEAQ (reference sequence). In nucleotides, the CDR3 is TGTGCCAGCAGCCGACCTAGGGACAGGGCCTACAATGAGCAGTTCTTC. It codes for CASSRPRDRAYNEQFF.

J is TRBJ1-1 and V is TRBV28, with D unresolved. This CDR3 comprises 15 residues. V lost 3 bases, J lost 0 bases, and 11 bases lay in between. In germline, CDR1 is MDHEN, CDR2 SYDVKM. The CDR3 DNA reads TGTGCCAGCAGTTTTTTATATATCATGAACACTGAAGCTTTCTTT. Amino acids: CASSFLYIMNTEAFF.

V gene TRBV9 combines with J gene TRBJ1-5, with a weak D call TRBD1 (5 bases). The ends were cut back, 0 bases at V and 6 bases at J, with 13 bases in the middle. This CDR3 comprises 15 residues. Looked up from germline, CDR1 is SGDLS and CDR2 is YYNGEE. This CDR3 is CASSVDGGKGQPQHF. CDR3 DNA: TGTGCCAGCAGCGTAGATGGGGGGAAGGGTCAGCCCCAGCATTTT.

J is TRBJ2-1 and V is TRBV19, with 9 bases aligning to TRBD2. V shed 3 bases, J shed 4 bases, and the junction held 7 bases outside the gene matches. Germline values: CDR1 LNHDA, CDR2 SQIVND (reference sequence). CDR3 length: 16 amino acids. The CDR3 bases are TGTGCCAGTAGTATCCGGCGGGAGGGGGGTTACAATGAGCAGTTCTTC. This gives the protein CASSIRREGGYNEQFF.

V is TRBV7-2 and J is TRBJ2-1; a possible D gene is TRBD2 (7 bases). Trimming cost V 5 bases and J 3 bases, with 20 bases left between them. The CDR3 runs 17 residues. Per the germline V gene, CDR1 is SGHTA and CDR2 is FQGNSA. CDR3 nucleotides: TGTGCCAGCAGCCAATGGGAGGGGGAGTTCTACTACAATGAGCAGTTCTTC. This translates into CASSQWEGEFYYNEQFF.

This clone was seen a handful of times. The chain joins TRBV7-9 to TRBJ2-7; TRBD1 aligns across 7 bases. This CDR3 contains 15 residues. The junction had 10 bases not matched to a gene; V was cut back by 4 bases and J by 4 bases. Germline values: CDR1 SEHNR, CDR2 FQNEAQ (reference sequence). CDR3 region: CASSYEGARVYEQYF. CDR3 DNA: TGTGCCAGCAGCTACGAGGGGGCCAGGGTGTACGAGCAGTACTTC.

This chain links TRBV7-2 with TRBJ2-7, with unresolved D. The V and J ends lost 2 bases and 2 bases respectively, with 4 bases between them. Per germline, CDR1 SGHTA and CDR2 FQGNSA. The CDR3 is 12 residues long. The DNA for the CDR3 is TGTGCCAGCAGCTTATCACCCTACGAGCAGTACTTC. Residues: CASSLSPYEQYF.

The chain carries TRBV5-8 and TRBJ2-7; 7 positions agree with TRBD1. Trimming at V came to 6 bases and at J to 8 bases, leaving 17 bases not matched to a gene. The germline CDR1 and CDR2 sequences are SGHTS and YDEGEE. The CDR3 is 15 amino acids. The CDR3 here is CASTHRGHSLTQQYF. CDR3 in DNA: TGTGCCAGCACCCACAGGGGACACTCACTGACCCAGCAGTACTTC.

V usage is TRBV7-9 and J usage is TRBJ2-3; weak D call: TRBD2 (6 bases). Germline V gives CDR1 SEHNR, CDR2 FQNEAQ (reference sequence). Trimming shortened V by 5 bases and J by 4 bases, and 19 bases separated the two germline ends. The CDR3 has 16 residues. CDR3 bases: TGTGCCAGCAGCCTTGGACGGGACTTGGGGGCAGATACGCAGTATTTT. It encodes CASSLGRDLGADTQYF.

The chain combines TRBV15 with TRBJ2-3, with TRBD2 matching over 7 bases. The J segment lost 2 bases and the V segment lost 0 bases, leaving 5 bases of the junction unmatched. Germline lookup yields CDR1 LNHNV and CDR2 YYDKDF (reference sequence). The CDR3 runs to 16 residues. CDR3 amino acids: CATSRDGSGVTDTQYF. DNA for the CDR3: TGTGCCACCAGCAGAGATGGCAGCGGGGTCACAGATACGCAGTATTTT.

This rearrangement joins TRBV13 to TRBJ2-6; 7 bases are a match to TRBD2. Germline CDR1 and CDR2: PRHDT and FYEKMQ (reference sequence). The V and J ends lost 9 bases and 2 bases, in that order; junction bases with no gene match: 1. CDR3 size: 13 residues. DNA of the CDR3: TGTGCCAGTGGGGGGGCTGGGGCCAACGTCCTGACTTTC. Translating gives CASGGAGANVLTF.

This clone was counted between two and nine times. The J gene is TRBJ1-5, the V gene TRBV9, with 9 positions matching TRBD1. This CDR3 has 15 amino acids. Germline lookup yields CDR1 SGDLS and CDR2 YYNGEE. The ends lost 1 base at V and 4 bases at J; junction bases unmatched: 3. CDR3: CASSVWDRVNQPQHF. The CDR3 nucleotides are TGTGCCAGCAGCGTATGGGACAGGGTAAATCAGCCCCAGCATTTT.

The genes are TRBV4-3 and TRBJ1-2; D remains ambiguous. Germline-derived CDR1 and CDR2 are LGHNA and YSLEER. The CDR3 loop spans 14 amino acids. V gave up 0 bases and J gave up 1 base, with 6 bases separating them. The CDR3 region is CASSQERVNYGYTF. The CDR3 nucleotides read TGCGCCAGCAGCCAAGAACGGGTTAACTATGGCTACACCTTC.

V is TRBV4-3 and J is TRBJ2-5, with D perhaps given as TRBD1 or TRBD2 (5 bases each). Germline V gives CDR1 LGHNA, CDR2 YSLEER. V lost 1 base to trimming and J lost 5 bases, with 11 bases between them. This CDR3 comprises 14 residues. The CDR3 bases are TGCGCCAGCAGCCAAGGTCTGGGGGTGGAGACCCAGTACTTC. Amino acids: CASSQGLGVETQYF.

This chain joins TRBV19 and TRBJ1-1; 7 bases map to TRBD1. CDR1 and CDR2 from the germline V gene are LNHDA and SQIVND (reference sequence). V gave up 6 bases and J gave up 0 bases; unmatched junction bases: 10. CDR3 length equals 16 residues. Written as DNA, the CDR3 is TGTGCCAGTAGGCAGACAGGGCGCTCCATGAACACTGAAGCTTTCTTT. Translating gives CASRQTGRSMNTEAFF.

The V call is TRBV9, the J call TRBJ2-5; tentatively, D is TRBD2 (5 bases). Germline V gene sequence: CDR1 SGDLS, CDR2 YYNGEE. The ends were cut back, 5 bases at V and 1 base at J, with 12 bases in the middle. There are 14 residues in the CDR3. The CDR3 DNA reads as TGTGCCAGCAGTGCCCGGGGTGTCCAAGAGACCCAGTACTTC. Amino acids: CASSARGVQETQYF.

This clone was seen just once. The V call is TRBV27, the J call TRBJ1-4; tentative D call: TRBD1 (5 bases). The CDR3 contains 15 residues. Trimming left V 3 bases short and J 0 bases short, with 8 bases between. CDR1 and CDR2 (germline): MNHEY, SMNVEV (reference sequence). The CDR3 here is CASSFFRATNEKLFF. In DNA, the CDR3 is TGTGCCAGCAGTTTCTTCAGGGCAACTAATGAAAAACTGTTTTTT. The full variable domain, its missing parts supplied by reference TRBV27 and TRBJ1-4, is EAQVTQNPRYLITVTGKKLTVTCSQNMNHEYMSWYRQDPGLGLRQIYYSMNVEVTDKGDVPEGYKVSRKEKRNFPLILESPSPNQTSLYFCASSFFRATNEKLFFGSGTQLSVL.

In this sample, this clone turned up once. The gene calls are TRBV13 and TRBJ2-7; 12 bases agree with TRBD2. The trim removed 0 bases at V and 2 bases at J, leaving 2 bases unmatched. The CDR3 covers 16 residues. In germline, CDR1 is PRHDT, CDR2 FYEKMQ (reference sequence). In DNA, the CDR3 is TGTGCCAGCAGCTTAGGCCTAGCGGGAGGGACCTACGAGCAGTACTTC. Translating gives CASSLGLAGGTYEQYF.

V and J are TRBV4-2 and TRBJ2-7; D perhaps matches TRBD2 (6 bases). CDR1 and CDR2 from the germline V gene are LGHNA and YNFKEQ. The ends were cut back, 1 base at V and 3 bases at J, with 7 bases in the middle. The CDR3 loop spans 13 amino acids. The CDR3 DNA is TGTGCCAGCAGCCAAGGGGGAGGCTACGAGCAGTACTTC. Translation gives CASSQGGGYEQYF.

This clone has a single count. This chain uses TRBV6-5 with TRBJ2-5, with 7 bases lining up with TRBD2. The CDR3 consists of 13 residues. J lost 4 bases, V lost 6 bases, and 5 bases had no gene match. CDR1 is MNHEY, CDR2 SVGAGI, per germline. CDR3 nucleotides: TGTGCCAGCAGCTCCGTAGCGGGAGAGACCCAGTACTTC. It encodes CASSSVAGETQYF.

The rearrangement uses TRBV7-9 and TRBJ1-4; D is ambiguous. This CDR3 is built from 12 residues. CDR1 is SEHNR and CDR2 is FQNEAQ in the germline V gene (reference sequence). The V end lost 5 bases, the J end lost 8 bases, and 9 bases lay between the germline ends. The CDR3 reads CASSGRREKLFF. The DNA for the CDR3 is TGTGCCAGCAGCGGGAGACGGGAAAAACTGTTTTTT.